These T cell receptor beta chains were read from a single sample in a study of blood T cell repertoires in COVID-19. Sequencing was performed with immunoSEQ multiplex PCR; in TCRdb, only in-frame clones are kept and a portion is missing. This table has around 210,000 clones, around 89% appearing once. Specimen: PBMCs or T cells enriched from blood (not recorded which). The source of these receptors is a woman aged 18-30 years who had recovered from COVID-19. Each CDR3 is given with its conserved first and last residue. The listing skips clone size in some rows; elsewhere it reads once, few, many or a size class.

clone_size cdr3_length v_call cdr3_aa
- 14 TRBV7-9 CASSLESSVDEQFF
- 17 TRBV3-1/TRBV3-2 CASSHRTSRGFRETQYF
- 15 TRBV9 CASSVSGAGNTEAFF
once 16 TRBV6-5 CASSYSTGVPNTEAFF
- 13 TRBV27 CASSIRQGEEQYF
- 11 TRBV12-3/TRBV12-4 CATAAGAEAFF
- 17 TRBV4-1 CASSQSAGLSYNSPLHF
- 13 TRBV9 CASSVGGQYGYTF
- 13 TRBV2 CASGQGLVGELFF
- 18 TRBV5-1 CASSPRTGRLAGANVLTF
- 15 TRBV7-6 CASSWDREGTDTQYF
- 14 TRBV27 CASSLFHSNTEAFF
- 14 TRBV7-9 CASSLGGRNTEAFF
- 19 TRBV28 CASSPRDSYYTSYNSPLHF
- 12 TRBV15 CATSDRNYGYTF
- 15 TRBV6-5 CASSYGSGGGETQYF
- 16 TRBV6-1 CASSESTGTANEKLFF
- 13 TRBV9 CASKGGGGNTIYF
- 14 TRBV2 CASTSQTGDTEAFF
- 14 TRBV28 CASSLGQVNTEAFF
- 14 TRBV29-1 CSVPGTGWEKGYTF
- 13 TRBV14 CASSQDWGDEQYF
- 16 TRBV30 CAWSYRTGEKITEAFF
- 16 TRBV10-2 CASSEFRERAIYEQYF
- 14 TRBV29-1 CSAAVTGGNYGYTF
- 13 TRBV6-1 CASSEWPNTEAFF
- 15 TRBV29-1 CSASAGQGKNEKLFF
- 14 TRBV5-1 CASRLSGVNSPLHF
- 17 TRBV5-4 CASSLVRGQGTLNEQFF
few 15 TRBV5-1 CASSHGTPTNYGYTF
- 16 TRBV19 CASSILGPYSNQPQHF
- 15 TRBV3-1/TRBV3-2 CASSQSGGQGYGYTF
- 14 TRBV11-2 CASSLAGSGYGYTF
- 12 TRBV3-1/TRBV3-2 CASGERNTEAFF
- 18 TRBV16 CASSQWIGGDSYNSPLHF
- 11 TRBV29-1 CSVVGQGKQFF
- 14 TRBV7-9 CASRGETGLHGYTF
- 22 TRBV7-6 CASSSRQPSRRTPFFSGNTIYF
- 16 TRBV7-6 CASSLGARTGLETQYF
- 13 TRBV7-9 CASSSTTGRGQFF
- 12 TRBV19 CASSWTSNEQFF
few 16 TRBV28 CASSSPSAGSPYEQYF
- 14 TRBV28 CASRGQGLGTEAFF